These T cell receptor beta chains were read from a single sample in a study of T cells in Graves' hyperthyroidism and ophthalmopathy. MiXCR, run by TCRdb on the multiplex PCR reads, gives a single entry per CDR3 protein. The sample carries 300,000 to 450,000 distinct CDR3 sequences, 17% recorded once. The sample comprised blood. These receptors were collected from a woman in her twenties or thirties with Graves' hyperthyroidism that later progressed to Graves' ophthalmopathy. The CDR3 runs from the conserved cysteine through the conserved F or W. A D gene is named only where the DNA matches it firmly. Some rows have no size entry. The others give once, few or many, or a class for an expanded clone.

J: TRBJ2-1; size: many; V: TRBV5-1; D: NA; CDR3: CASSLAPPGSGPNEQFF; DNA: TGCGCCAGCAGCTTGGCCCCTCCGGGATCTGGCCCCAATGAGCAGTTCTTC
J: TRBJ1-2; size: once; V: TRBV11-2; D: NA; CDR3: CASSLAGTSSGYTF; DNA: TGTGCCAGCAGCTTAGCCGGGACGTCGTCCGGCTACACCTTC
J: TRBJ2-3; size: many; V: TRBV6-1; D: TRBD1; CDR3: CASSPGTGRTDTQYF; DNA: TGTGCCAGCAGTCCGGGGACAGGGCGTACAGATACGCAGTATTTT
J: TRBJ2-3; size: many; V: TRBV20-1; D: TRBD2; CDR3: CSAPGASGSLSTDTQYF; DNA: TGCAGTGCCCCCGGCGCTAGCGGGAGCCTAAGCACAGATACGCAGTATTTT
J: TRBJ2-7; size: once; V: TRBV28; D: TRBD1; CDR3: CASSSGGGYEQYF; DNA: TGTGCCAGCAGCTCAGGGGGCGGCTACGAGCAGTACTTC
J: TRBJ1-1; size: many; V: TRBV2; D: NA; CDR3: CASSEQPMNTEAFF; DNA: TGTGCCAGCAGTGAACAACCGATGAACACTGAAGCTTTCTTT
J: TRBJ2-3; size: NA; V: TRBV7-2; D: TRBD2; CDR3: CASCRLAGRTPDTQYF; DNA: TGTGCCAGCTGCAGACTAGCGGGGAGGACTCCGGATACGCAGTATTTT
J: TRBJ2-2; size: NA; V: TRBV6-1; D: TRBD1; CDR3: CASRMTGANTGELFF; DNA: TGTGCCAGCAGGATGACAGGGGCGAACACCGGGGAGCTGTTTTTT
J: TRBJ2-5; size: many; V: TRBV7-2; D: NA; CDR3: CASSLAGTRHIPETQYF; DNA: TGTGCCAGCAGCTTAGCCGGGACAAGACACATTCCAGAGACCCAGTACTTC
J: TRBJ2-6; size: few; V: TRBV7-9; D: NA; CDR3: CASSPRTRSSGANVLTF; DNA: TGTGCCAGCAGCCCCCGGACACGAAGCTCTGGGGCCAACGTCCTGACTTTC
J: TRBJ2-1; size: many; V: TRBV14; D: TRBD2; CDR3: CASSLGLGIMGEQFF; DNA: TGTGCCAGCAGCCTCGGACTAGGGATAATGGGCGAGCAGTTCTTC
J: TRBJ2-2; size: many; V: TRBV6-2/TRBV6-3; D: TRBD2; CDR3: CASSYGLATGELFF; DNA: TGTGCCAGCAGTTATGGACTAGCGACCGGGGAGCTGTTTTTT
J: TRBJ2-7; size: NA; V: TRBV4-1; D: NA; CDR3: CASSQVGYEQYF; DNA: TGCGCCAGCAGCCAAGTGGGTTACGAGCAGTACTTC
J: TRBJ1-1; size: many; V: TRBV24-1; D: NA; CDR3: CATRGGAGNTEAFF; DNA: TGTGCCACCAGGGGGGGGGCCGGGAACACTGAAGCTTTCTTT
J: TRBJ2-3; size: NA; V: TRBV7-9; D: NA; CDR3: CASSSPDGAFTDTQYF; DNA: TGTGCCAGCAGCTCCCCGGACGGAGCCTTCACAGATACGCAGTATTTT
J: TRBJ2-2; size: many; V: TRBV6-1; D: NA; CDR3: CASSPSPIRGTGELFF; DNA: TGTGCCAGCAGCCCTTCCCCCATTAGGGGAACCGGGGAGCTGTTTTTT
J: TRBJ2-3; size: once; V: TRBV2; D: TRBD1; CDR3: CASRDRGNTDTQYF; DNA: TGTGCCAGCAGGGACAGGGGGAACACAGATACGCAGTATTTT
J: TRBJ1-1; size: many; V: TRBV5-6; D: NA; CDR3: CASSLLGMDTEAFF; DNA: TGTGCCAGCAGCTTGCTGGGGATGGACACTGAAGCTTTCTTT
J: TRBJ2-7; size: NA; V: TRBV27; D: TRBD2; CDR3: CASSLLGTSGGSSYEQYF; DNA: TGTGCCAGCAGTTTATTAGGGACTAGCGGGGGGAGCTCCTACGAGCAGTACTTC
J: TRBJ2-7; size: many; V: TRBV27; D: NA; CDR3: CASSSPWGGGAYEQYF; DNA: TGTGCCAGCAGTTCCCCTTGGGGCGGAGGGGCCTACGAGCAGTACTTC
J: TRBJ2-2; size: many; V: TRBV2; D: TRBD1; CDR3: CASKGTGFTGELFF; DNA: TGTGCCAGCAAGGGGACAGGGTTTACCGGGGAGCTGTTTTTT
J: TRBJ2-7; size: many; V: TRBV10-3; D: NA; CDR3: CAITGRKDYEQYF; DNA: TGTGCCATCACTGGGAGAAAAGACTACGAGCAGTACTTC
J: TRBJ2-3; size: many; V: TRBV24-1; D: NA; CDR3: CATSDPPGGTDTQYF; DNA: TGTGCCACCAGTGACCCGCCGGGGGGCACAGATACGCAGTATTTT
J: TRBJ1-1; size: NA; V: TRBV9; D: NA; CDR3: CASSAPRSGIMNTEAFF; DNA: TGTGCCAGCAGCGCACCGAGGTCAGGGATCATGAACACTGAAGCTTTCTTT
J: TRBJ2-3; size: few; V: TRBV6-1; D: TRBD2; CDR3: CASRPTSTYTDTQYF; DNA: TGTGCCAGCAGACCGACTAGCACTTACACAGATACGCAGTATTTT
J: TRBJ2-7; size: NA; V: TRBV4-1; D: NA; CDR3: CASSQDGGLSSYEQYF; DNA: TGCGCCAGCAGCCAAGATGGGGGGCTAAGCTCCTACGAGCAGTACTTC
J: TRBJ2-5; size: many; V: TRBV3-1; D: TRBD1; CDR3: CASSQSGTGWETQYF; DNA: TGTGCCAGCAGCCAATCCGGGACAGGGTGGGAGACCCAGTACTTC
J: TRBJ1-2; size: many; V: TRBV20-1; D: NA; CDR3: CSAQGGRAFYGYTF; DNA: TGCAGTGCTCAAGGCGGCAGGGCATTCTATGGCTACACCTTC
J: TRBJ2-4; size: many; V: TRBV2; D: NA; CDR3: CALGTGNIQYF; DNA: TGTGCCTTAGGGACGGGAAACATTCAGTACTTC
J: TRBJ2-3; size: many; V: TRBV24-1; D: NA; CDR3: CATSDSTPTSTDTQYF; DNA: TGTGCCACCAGTGATTCAACACCGACTAGCACAGATACGCAGTATTTT
J: TRBJ2-5; size: many; V: TRBV28; D: NA; CDR3: CASRQRGLQVGETQYF; DNA: TGTGCCAGCAGGCAACGAGGACTTCAGGTGGGAGAGACCCAGTACTTC
J: TRBJ1-5; size: many; V: TRBV19; D: TRBD1; CDR3: CASSTRDRGRPVIDQPQHF; DNA: TGTGCCAGTAGTACCCGGGACAGGGGGCGACCAGTGATCGATCAGCCCCAGCATTTT
J: TRBJ1-2; size: NA; V: TRBV29-1; D: NA; CDR3: CSVERGTNYGYTF; DNA: TGCAGCGTTGAAAGAGGGACAAACTATGGCTACACCTTC
J: TRBJ1-1; size: many; V: TRBV6-1; D: NA; CDR3: CASRLQLNTEAFF; DNA: TGTGCCAGCAGGCTACAATTGAACACTGAAGCTTTCTTT
J: TRBJ2-7; size: NA; V: TRBV6-5; D: NA; CDR3: CASSSQTGSYEQYF; DNA: TGTGCCAGCAGTTCACAAACCGGGAGTTACGAGCAGTACTTC
J: TRBJ1-1; size: many; V: TRBV11-1; D: NA; CDR3: CASRESMMNTEAFF; DNA: TGTGCCAGCAGGGAAAGTATGATGAACACTGAAGCTTTCTTT
J: TRBJ2-2; size: many; V: TRBV9; D: NA; CDR3: CASSVGAGETGELFF; DNA: TGTGCCAGCAGCGTTGGGGCAGGGGAGACCGGGGAGCTGTTTTTT
J: TRBJ1-2; size: NA; V: TRBV9; D: NA; CDR3: CASSVDTGGAYGYTF; DNA: TGTGCCAGCAGCGTAGATACGGGAGGGGCCTATGGCTACACCTTC
J: TRBJ2-1; size: few; V: TRBV15; D: TRBD2; CDR3: CATSRGFGRSYNEQFF; DNA: TGTGCCACCAGCAGAGGTTTCGGGAGGTCCTACAATGAGCAGTTCTTC
J: TRBJ2-7; size: many; V: TRBV20-1; D: NA; CDR3: CSAPSPDTGFYEQYF; DNA: TGCAGTGCCCCTTCCCCGGACACTGGATTCTACGAGCAGTACTTC
J: TRBJ2-1; size: many; V: TRBV7-6; D: NA; CDR3: CASSLMQGSSYNEQFF; DNA: TGTGCCAGCAGCTTAATGCAGGGGAGCTCCTACAATGAGCAGTTCTTC
J: TRBJ1-4; size: NA; V: TRBV5-1; D: TRBD1; CDR3: CASSPGTGGQKLFF; DNA: TGCGCCAGCAGCCCGGGGACAGGGGGCCAGAAACTGTTTTTT
J: TRBJ1-2; size: NA; V: TRBV28; D: TRBD1; CDR3: CASSGQGAGGYTF; DNA: TGTGCCAGCAGTGGACAGGGGGCGGGAGGCTACACCTTC